This TCR beta chain appears in the sequencing data of a study of regulatory T cells in long-lasting Graves disease. V shed 3 bases, J shed 7 bases, and the junction held 4 bases outside the gene matches. CDR1 is SGHRS, CDR2 YFSETQ, per germline. The CDR3 is 14 amino acids. Building of the TCR beta libraries involved iRepertoire HTBI primers and Arm-PCR of CDR3 regions. TCRdb independently ran MiXCR on the multiplex PCR reads; one entry per CDR3 protein. The profile shows 350,000 to 500,000 distinct CDR3 sequences, around 13% of them singletons. Described time point: newly diagnosed GD, antithyroid drugs for less than 3 months. Extracted PBMC RNA gave rise to the TCR library. This clonotype was seen a few times. Separately, the same data were catalogued under a study of T cells in Graves' hyperthyroidism and ophthalmopathy. That paper states: Patients having uncontrolled infection, another autoimmune disease, pregnancy or lactation were not included.

The receptor was isolated from a woman in her forties or fifties with Graves disease. The material was peripheral blood mononuclear cells (PBMCs), obtained at new diagnosis, from a patient treated with antithyroid drugs. This chain links TRBV5-1 with TRBJ2-5; 12 nucleotides agree with TRBD2. The CDR3 DNA follows: TGCGCCAGCAGCTCCGGGACTAGCGGGTTGACCCAGTACTTC. Translated: CASSSGTSGLTQYF.